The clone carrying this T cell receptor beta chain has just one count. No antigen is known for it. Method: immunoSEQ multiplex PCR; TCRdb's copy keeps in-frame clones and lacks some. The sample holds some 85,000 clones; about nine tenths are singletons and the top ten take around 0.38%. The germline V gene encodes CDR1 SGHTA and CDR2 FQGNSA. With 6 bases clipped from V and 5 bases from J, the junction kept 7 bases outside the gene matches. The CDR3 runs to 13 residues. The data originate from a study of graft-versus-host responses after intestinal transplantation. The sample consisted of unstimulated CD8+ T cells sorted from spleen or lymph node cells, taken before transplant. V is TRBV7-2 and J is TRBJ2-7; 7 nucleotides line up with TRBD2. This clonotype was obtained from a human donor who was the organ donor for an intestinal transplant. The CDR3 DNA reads TGTGCCAGCAGGCAAGCGGGGTGGAACGAGCAGTACTTC. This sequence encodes CASRQAGWNEQYF.